These 20 T cell receptor beta chains share one sample of origin, sequenced in a study of T cell responses to AZD1222 COVID-19 vaccine. Some clones are missing from TCRdb's copy, which holds only in-frame ones; the method was immunoSEQ multiplex PCR. The sample records under 150,000 clones, about 91% being singletons. The sequences come from peripheral blood, collected 28 days after the second AZD1222 dose. These receptors all come from an adult who received the AZD1222 COVID-19 vaccine.

Comment on this clone: This same CDR3 is encoded by further DNA sequences in the sample. The V gene is TRBV27, the J gene TRBJ1-6, with D unresolved. Germline lookup yields CDR1 MNHEY and CDR2 SMNVEV (reference sequence). This CDR3 contains 14 residues. V lost 5 bases and J lost 3, with 8 bases in between. CDR3 amino acids: CASSEGYYNSPLHF. As DNA, the CDR3 is TGTGCCAGCAGTGAGGGATACTATAATTCACCCCTCCACTTT.

CDR3 sequence: CAWKRIVDTEAFF. The DNA for the CDR3 is TGTGCCTGGAAGAGGATCGTCGACACTGAAGCTTTCTTT. The J gene is TRBJ1-1, the V gene TRBV30; no firm D call. Per germline, CDR1 GTSNPN and CDR2 SVGIG (reference sequence). V was clipped by 4 bases and J by 3 bases, with 12 bases between them. The CDR3 runs 13 residues.

The chain couples TRBV5-1 to TRBJ1-6; TRBD1 is a possible D gene (5 bases). Per the germline V gene, CDR1 is SGHRS and CDR2 is YFSETQ. This CDR3 comprises 16 residues. Deletions cut 0 bases from V and 7 bases from J, with 14 bases between. CDR3 DNA: TGCGCCAGCAGCTTGGAGAGGGGTGGGGAGAATTCACCCCTCCACTTT. This encodes CASSLERGGENSPLHF.

This clone has just one count. This specimen includes other DNA sequences encoding the same CDR3. V is TRBV19 and J is TRBJ1-1; D is undetermined. Trimming left V 0 bases short and J 4 bases short, with 6 bases between. The CDR3 length is 13 residues. The germline CDR1 and CDR2 sequences are LNHDA and SQIVND (reference sequence). The CDR3 reads CASSIDRGTEAFF. Here the CDR3 DNA reads TGTGCCAGTAGTATAGATCGGGGCACTGAAGCTTTCTTT. Variable domain in full (rest from reference TRBV19 and TRBJ1-1): DGGITQSPKYLFRKEGQNVTLSCEQNLNHDAMYWYRQDPGQGLRLIYYSQIVNDFQKGDIAEGYSVSREKKESFPLTVTSAQKNPTAFYLCASSIDRGTEAFFGQGTRLTVV.

V and J are TRBV7-3 and TRBJ2-5; D gene uncertain. The CDR3 is 13 amino acids. CDR1 and CDR2 from the germline V gene are SGHTA and FQGTGA. The V end lost 2 bases, the J end lost 1 base, and 5 bases lay between the germline ends. The CDR3 sequence: CASSLGLQETQYF. CDR3 bases: TGTGCCAGCAGCTTAGGCCTCCAAGAGACCCAGTACTTC.

The chain is built from TRBV19 and TRBJ1-2; 7 nucleotides line up with TRBD1. The germline V gene encodes CDR1 LNHDA and CDR2 SQIVND (reference sequence). The CDR3 loop spans 11 amino acids. The trim removed 6 bases at V and 11 bases at J, leaving 6 bases unmatched. The DNA of the CDR3 is TGTGCCAGTAGCAGAGAACAGGGGTACACCTTC. Translating it yields CASSREQGYTF.

The chain uses TRBV27 and TRBJ1-2; D unresolved. From germline, CDR1 is MNHEY and CDR2 SMNVEV (reference sequence). The CDR3 is 14 amino acids. V lost 6 bases and J 4 bases, leaving 15 bases between the germline ends. The DNA for the CDR3 is TGTGCCAGCAGCCCTAGTCAGAGCCCCTATGGCTACACCTTC. Translation: CASSPSQSPYGYTF.

This clone was recorded a few times. V is TRBV19 and J is TRBJ1-5; D possibly corresponds to TRBD1 (5 bases). V shed 8 bases and J shed 1 base, with 21 bases lying between them. The germline CDR1 and CDR2 sequences are LNHDA and SQIVND (reference sequence). CDR3 size: 17 residues. The CDR3 coding sequence is TGTGCCAGTCTGGACACATTTACAGTAGGGAGCAATCAGCCCCAGCATTTT. It specifies CASLDTFTVGSNQPQHF.

V and J are TRBV5-1 and TRBJ1-6, with D possibly being TRBD1 (5 bases). The CDR3 totals 15 residues. In germline, CDR1 is SGHRS, CDR2 YFSETQ. V lost 3 bases to trimming and J lost 7 bases, with 14 bases between them. The CDR3 loop reads CASSYGSRVNSPLHF. In nucleotides, the CDR3 is TGCGCCAGCAGCTACGGGAGCAGGGTCAATTCACCCCTCCACTTT.

The V and J genes are TRBV5-1 and TRBJ1-2; D perhaps matches TRBD1 (5 bases). The germline V gene has CDR1 SGHRS and CDR2 YFSETQ. V lost 2 bases, J lost 4 bases, and 12 bases lay in between. The CDR3 consists of 14 residues. In nucleotides, the CDR3 is TGCGCCAGCAGCTTTGGGGGTGGCAGCTATGGCTACACCTTC. This sequence encodes CASSFGGGSYGYTF.

The rearrangement links TRBV20-1 to TRBJ2-5; 10 bases agree with TRBD2. Germline CDR1 is DFQATT and CDR2 is SNEGSKA (reference sequence). The CDR3 contains 14 residues. The junction had 5 bases not matched to a gene; V was cut back by 3 bases and J by 4 bases. CDR3 DNA sequence: TGCAGTGCTAGTCTAGCGGGGGTAGGAGAGACCCAGTACTTC. Its protein product is CSASLAGVGETQYF.

The CDR3 DNA reads as TGTGCCAGCGGAGGGACAGGGGGCTACGGAAACACCATATATTTT. Protein: CASGGTGGYGNTIYF. This chain joins TRBV2 and TRBJ1-3; TRBD1 matches 12 bases. The V gene's germline CDR1 is SNHLY and CDR2 FYNNEI. V gave up 8 bases and J gave up 4 bases; unmatched junction bases: 6. The CDR3 length is 15 residues.

The J gene is TRBJ1-5, the V gene TRBV19; tentative D call: TRBD1 (6 bases). Germline assignment: CDR1 LNHDA and CDR2 SQIVND (reference sequence). The ends were cut back, 3 bases at V and 5 bases at J, with 17 bases in the middle. This CDR3 region has 16 residues. The DNA of the CDR3 is TGTGCCAGTAGTATTGGGGGGCGCGGGATCTATCAGCCCCAGCATTTT. Residues: CASSIGGRGIYQPQHF.

This clone came up a few times. The chain couples TRBV11-3 to TRBJ2-2; D is possibly TRBD1 (5 bases). Looked up from germline, CDR1 is SGHNT and CDR2 is YENEEA. The CDR3 is 17 amino acids. Trimming stripped 4 bases from V and 2 bases from J, with 17 bases between. The CDR3 region has the DNA TGTGCCAGCAGCTCGACAGAGTTTGCCCTTAACACCGGGGAGCTGTTTTTT. It specifies CASSSTEFALNTGELFF.

This CDR3 reads CASSPLGGIGETQYF. The CDR3 bases are TGTGCCAGCAGTCCCTTAGGGGGAATAGGAGAGACCCAGTACTTC. The rearrangement links TRBV6-5 to TRBJ2-5; D is possibly TRBD1 (6 bases). V lost 5 bases and J lost 4, with 17 bases in between. From germline, CDR1 is MNHEY and CDR2 SVGAGI. CDR3 length equals 15 residues.

The chain links TRBV29-1 to TRBJ2-2; D remains unclear. V lost 4 bases and J 5 bases, leaving 14 bases between the germline ends. The CDR3 totals 14 residues. Looked up from germline, CDR1 is SQVTM and CDR2 is ANQGSEA. In DNA form, the CDR3 reads TGCAGCGTTGTCCCAGGCCCGGGTACCGGGGAGCTGTTTTTT. Encoded protein: CSVVPGPGTGELFF.

This chain's CDR3 is CATSVGGGRNSDTQYF. CDR3 DNA sequence: TGTGCCACCAGTGTGGGTGGCGGGAGGAATTCCGATACGCAGTATTTT. This sequence joins TRBV24-1 and TRBJ2-3; 8 nucleotides agree with TRBD2. This CDR3 region has 16 residues. CDR1 is KGHDR, CDR2 SFDVKD, per germline. Trimming cost V 5 bases and J 6 bases; bases outside gene matches: 12.

This chain links TRBV7-8 with TRBJ2-5; D unclear. This CDR3 is built from 15 residues. V lost 5 bases and J 2 bases, leaving 15 bases between the germline ends. The germline CDR1 and CDR2 sequences are SGHVS and FQNEAQ. The DNA of the CDR3 is TGTGCCAGCAGCCCACGTAACGGGCTTCAAGAGACCCAGTACTTC. Its translation: CASSPRNGLQETQYF. Full variable domain (missing parts from reference TRBV7-8 and TRBJ2-5): GAGVSQSPRYKVAKRGQDVALRCDPISGHVSLFWYQQALGQGPEFLTYFQNEAQLDKSGLPSDRFFAERPEGSVSTLKIQRTQQEDSAVYLCASSPRNGLQETQYFGPGTRLLVL.

The chain carries TRBV7-9 and TRBJ2-2; 10 bases are shared with TRBD2. V was pared by 5 bases and J by 2 bases, with 11 bases of the junction left unmatched. The CDR3 runs 18 residues. From germline, CDR1 is SEHNR and CDR2 FQNEAQ (reference sequence). The CDR3 spells CASSPNLGLALNTGELFF. The CDR3 DNA follows: TGTGCCAGCAGCCCAAACCTGGGACTAGCGCTAAACACCGGGGAGCTGTTTTTT.

The gene calls are TRBV13 and TRBJ2-1; 9 bases are shared with TRBD1. CDR1 and CDR2 from the germline V gene are PRHDT and FYEKMQ (reference sequence). The CDR3 totals 15 residues. Trimming removed 5 bases from V and 7 bases from J; junction bases left unmatched: 9. CDR3 DNA: TGTGCCAGCAGCCAGCGGGACAGGGTCTCGAATGAGCAGTTCTTC. It translates to CASSQRDRVSNEQFF.